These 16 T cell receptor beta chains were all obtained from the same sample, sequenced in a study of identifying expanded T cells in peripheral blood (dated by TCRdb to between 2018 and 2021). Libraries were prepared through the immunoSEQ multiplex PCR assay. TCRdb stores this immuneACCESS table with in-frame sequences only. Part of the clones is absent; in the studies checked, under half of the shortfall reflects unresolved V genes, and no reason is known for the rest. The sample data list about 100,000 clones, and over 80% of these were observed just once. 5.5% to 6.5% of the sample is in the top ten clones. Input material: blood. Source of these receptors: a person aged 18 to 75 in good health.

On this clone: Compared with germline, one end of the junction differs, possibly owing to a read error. The DNA of the CDR3 is TGCAGCGTTCAAGAGGAGGCCTACGAGCAGTACTTC. Protein sequence: CSVQEEAYEQYF. This chain joins TRBV29-1 and TRBJ2-7; weak D call: TRBD2 (5 bases). Germline lookup yields CDR1 SQVTM and CDR2 ANQGSEA. This CDR3 spans 12 amino acids.

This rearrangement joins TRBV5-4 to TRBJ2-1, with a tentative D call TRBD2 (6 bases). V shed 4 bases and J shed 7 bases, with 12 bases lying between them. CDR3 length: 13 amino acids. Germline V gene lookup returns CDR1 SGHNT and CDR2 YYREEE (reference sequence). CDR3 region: CASSHYGGNEQFF. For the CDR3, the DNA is TGTGCCAGCAGCCACTATGGGGGGAATGAGCAGTTCTTC.

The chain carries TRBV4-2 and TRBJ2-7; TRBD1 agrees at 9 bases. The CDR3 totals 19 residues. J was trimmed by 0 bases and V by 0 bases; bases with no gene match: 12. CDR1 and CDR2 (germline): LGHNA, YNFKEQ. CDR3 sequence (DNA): TGTGCCAGCAGCCAAGATTGGGGACAGGGAATCGGTGGCTCCTACGAGCAGTACTTC. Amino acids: CASSQDWGQGIGGSYEQYF.

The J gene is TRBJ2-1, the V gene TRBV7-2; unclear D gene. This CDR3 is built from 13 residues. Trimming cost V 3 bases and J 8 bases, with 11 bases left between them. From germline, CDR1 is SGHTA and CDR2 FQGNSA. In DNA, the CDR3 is TGTGCCAGCAGCTTGGAGCGCCTCCATGAGCAGTTCTTC. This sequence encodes CASSLERLHEQFF.

CDR3 residues: CASSQEATGGTEAFF. The CDR3 coding sequence is TGCGCCAGCAGCCAAGAAGCCACAGGGGGCACTGAAGCTTTCTTT. The chain has TRBV4-1 and TRBJ1-1, with 8 bases identical to TRBD1. The germline V gene encodes CDR1 MGHRA and CDR2 YSYEKL. This CDR3 contains 15 residues. V trimming: 0 bases; J trimming: 4 bases; junction bases outside the gene matches: 4.

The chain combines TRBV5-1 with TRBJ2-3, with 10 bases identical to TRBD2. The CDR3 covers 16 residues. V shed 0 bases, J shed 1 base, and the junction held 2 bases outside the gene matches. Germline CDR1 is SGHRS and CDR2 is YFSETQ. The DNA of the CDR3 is TGCGCCAGCAGCTTGGATCTAGCGGGGGGCACAGATACGCAGTATTTT. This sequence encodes CASSLDLAGGTDTQYF.

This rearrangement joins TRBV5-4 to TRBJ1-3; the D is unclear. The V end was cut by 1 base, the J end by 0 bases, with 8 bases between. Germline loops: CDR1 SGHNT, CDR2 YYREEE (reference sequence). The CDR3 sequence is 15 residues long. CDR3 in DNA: TGTGCCAGCAGCTTGAACAGCCTCTCTGGAAACACCATATATTTT. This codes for CASSLNSLSGNTIYF.

The CDR3 spells CASSVEDKTRADTQYF. The CDR3 nucleotides read TGTGCCAGCAGCGTAGAAGATAAAACCCGGGCAGATACGCAGTATTTT. The rearrangement joins TRBV9 to TRBJ2-3; D gene uncertain. CDR1 and CDR2 from the germline V gene are SGDLS and YYNGEE. With 0 bases removed from V and 4 bases from J, the gap between germline ends came to 15 bases. CDR3 length equals 16 residues. Using reference TRBV9 and TRBJ2-3 for the parts outside the CDR3, the full variable domain is DSGVTQTPKHLITATGQRVTLRCSPRSGDLSVYWYQQSLDQGLQFLIQYYNGEERAKGNILERFSAQQFPDLHSELNLSSLELGDSALYFCASSVEDKTRADTQYFGPGTRLTVL.

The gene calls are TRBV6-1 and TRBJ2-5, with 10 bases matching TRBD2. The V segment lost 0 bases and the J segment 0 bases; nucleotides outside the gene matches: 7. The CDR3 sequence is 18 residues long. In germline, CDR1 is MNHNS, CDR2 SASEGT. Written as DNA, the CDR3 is TGTGCCAGCAGTGAAGCGTTACTAGCGGGAACGTACCAAGAGACCCAGTACTTC. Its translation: CASSEALLAGTYQETQYF.

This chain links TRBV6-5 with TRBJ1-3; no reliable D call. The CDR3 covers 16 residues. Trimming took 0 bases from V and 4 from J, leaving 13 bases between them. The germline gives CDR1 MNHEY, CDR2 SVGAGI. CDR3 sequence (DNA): TGTGCCAGCAGTTACTCAGCCTCCACAAGAGGAAACACCATATATTTT. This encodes CASSYSASTRGNTIYF.

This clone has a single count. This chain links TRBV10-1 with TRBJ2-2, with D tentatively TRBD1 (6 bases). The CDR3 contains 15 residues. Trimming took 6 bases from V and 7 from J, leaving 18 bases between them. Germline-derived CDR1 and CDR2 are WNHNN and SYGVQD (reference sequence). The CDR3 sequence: CASSPLNRVGGELFF. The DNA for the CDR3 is TGCGCCAGCAGCCCCCTGAACAGGGTTGGCGGGGAGCTGTTTTTT.

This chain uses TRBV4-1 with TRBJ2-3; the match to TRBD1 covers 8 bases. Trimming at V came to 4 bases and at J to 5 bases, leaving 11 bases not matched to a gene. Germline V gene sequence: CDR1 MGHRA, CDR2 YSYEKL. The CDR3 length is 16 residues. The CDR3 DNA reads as TGCGCCAGCAGCCTCGTAGGAACAGGGGGATTAGATACGCAGTATTTT. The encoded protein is CASSLVGTGGLDTQYF.

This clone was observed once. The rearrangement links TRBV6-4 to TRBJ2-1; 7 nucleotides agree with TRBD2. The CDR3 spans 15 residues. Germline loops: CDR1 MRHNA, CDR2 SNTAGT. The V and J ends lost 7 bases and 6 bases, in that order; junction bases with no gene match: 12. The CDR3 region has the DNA TGTGCCAGCAAGGTCATGGCGGGGGTGAGCAATGAGCAGTTCTTC. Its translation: CASKVMAGVSNEQFF.

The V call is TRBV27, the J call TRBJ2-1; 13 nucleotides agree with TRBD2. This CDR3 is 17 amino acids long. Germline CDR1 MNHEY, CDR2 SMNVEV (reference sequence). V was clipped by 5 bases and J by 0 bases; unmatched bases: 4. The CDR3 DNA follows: TGTGCCAGCAGTACCCGGACTAGCGGGAGCTCCTACAATGAGCAGTTCTTC. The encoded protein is CASSTRTSGSSYNEQFF.

This CDR3 is CASRKTGHNYGYTF. The CDR3 DNA reads as TGTGCCAGCAGGAAAACAGGGCATAACTATGGCTACACCTTC. The chain carries TRBV5-6 and TRBJ1-2; weak D call: TRBD1 (6 bases). Germline V lookup: CDR1 SGHDT, CDR2 YYEEEE. Trimming shortened V by 5 bases and J by 1 base, and 12 bases separated the two germline ends. The CDR3 loop spans 14 amino acids. The complete variable domain, with remaining parts taken from reference TRBV5-6 and TRBJ1-2, reads DAGVTQSPTHLIKTRGQQVTLRCSPKSGHDTVSWYQQALGQGPQFIFQYYEEEERQRGNFPDRFSGHQFPNYSSELNVNALLLGDSALYLCASRKTGHNYGYTFGSGTRLTVV.

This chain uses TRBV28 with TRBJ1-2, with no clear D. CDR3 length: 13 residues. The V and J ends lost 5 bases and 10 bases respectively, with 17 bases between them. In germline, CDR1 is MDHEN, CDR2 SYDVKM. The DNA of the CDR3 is TGTGCCAGCAGTCGCAGCAGGCCTGTAATCTACACCTTC. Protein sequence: CASSRSRPVIYTF.